This passage covers 30 T cell receptor beta chains from one sample sequenced in a study of T cells in Graves' hyperthyroidism and ophthalmopathy. TCR beta CDR3 regions were amplified from RNA. Initially, a first-round RT-PCR of the TCR CDR3 employed the HTBI primer set. TCRdb reprocessed the multiplex PCR reads via MiXCR and lists one record per CDR3 protein. The data show 400,000 or so distinct CDR3 sequences, 11% to 15% seen once. The sequencing input was blood. These TCRs come from a man aged 50 to 59 with Graves' ophthalmopathy.

This clonotype has at least ten counts. The chain combines TRBV12-3 or TRBV12-4 with TRBJ2-1; TRBD2 matches at 13 bases. J gave up 7 bases and V 3 bases, and 6 bases lay outside the gene matches. This CDR3 has 16 residues. The CDR3 loop reads CASSFVGTSGMNEQFF. The CDR3 DNA sequence: TGTGCCAGCAGTTTCGTAGGGACTAGCGGGATGAATGAGCAGTTCTTC.

This clonotype has at least ten counts. The chain recombines TRBV29-1 with TRBJ2-3; 7 nucleotides match TRBD1. Germline CDR1 reads SQVTM; CDR2 reads ANQGSEA. J lost 4 bases, V lost 3 bases, and 16 bases had no gene match. The CDR3 runs 17 residues. DNA for the CDR3: TGCAGCGTTGAGGTTCTGGCCAGGGGGTATTCGGCAGATACGCAGTATTTT. Protein product: CSVEVLARGYSADTQYF.

This clonotype came up many times. The chain recombines TRBV7-2 with TRBJ2-1; 12 nucleotides match TRBD2. This CDR3 is built from 16 residues. The germline gives CDR1 SGHTA, CDR2 FQGNSA. Unmatched junction bases numbered 1, after V lost 0 bases and J lost 4 bases. CDR3 sequence: CASSLALAGGYNEQFF. Written as DNA, the CDR3 is TGTGCCAGCAGCTTAGCGCTAGCGGGAGGGTACAATGAGCAGTTCTTC.

This clonotype was found a few times. The J gene is TRBJ2-1, the V gene TRBV20-1, with D tentatively TRBD1 (5 bases). Germline-derived CDR1 and CDR2 are DFQATT and SNEGSKA (reference sequence). This CDR3 is built from 14 residues. V lost 3 bases and J 4 bases, leaving 13 bases between the germline ends. CDR3 sequence reads: CSASPDRGYNEQFF. The CDR3 nucleotides read TGCAGTGCTAGCCCTGATAGGGGTTACAATGAGCAGTTCTTC.

J is TRBJ2-1 and V is TRBV9; unclear D gene. The CDR3 length is 13 residues. Trimming shortened V by 3 bases and J by 6 bases, and 10 bases separated the two germline ends. The V gene's germline CDR1 is SGDLS and CDR2 YYNGEE. CDR3 sequence reads: CASSANPSNEQFF. The CDR3 DNA reads TGTGCCAGCAGCGCCAACCCTAGCAATGAGCAGTTCTTC.

This clonotype was seen at least ten times. This sequence joins TRBV28 and TRBJ1-1; D unresolved. The germline V and J ends were trimmed by 1 base and 7 bases, with 10 bases remaining between them. The CDR3 has 13 amino acids. CDR1 and CDR2 (germline): MDHEN, SYDVKM. The CDR3: CASSLLGRVEAFF. CDR3 bases: TGTGCCAGCAGTTTATTAGGGAGGGTTGAAGCTTTCTTT.

This clonotype appeared a few times. CDR3 residues: CASSLLGGRTPTGELFF. In DNA form, the CDR3 reads TGTGCCAGCAGTTTATTGGGCGGGAGAACCCCAACCGGGGAGCTGTTTTTT. This sequence joins TRBV27 and TRBJ2-2; 7 positions agree with TRBD2. The CDR3 spans 17 residues. Trimming removed 1 base from V and 5 bases from J; junction bases left unmatched: 10. The germline CDR1 and CDR2 sequences are MNHEY and SMNVEV (reference sequence).

This clonotype was counted ten times or more. The V and J genes are TRBV11-2 and TRBJ2-1, with TRBD2 as a possible D gene (5 bases). V was trimmed by 4 bases and J by 0 bases, leaving 10 bases between them. This CDR3 comprises 15 residues. Per the germline V gene, CDR1 is SGHAT and CDR2 is FQNNGV. The CDR3 DNA reads TGTGCCAGCAGCTCCGCTAGCTACTCCTACAATGAGCAGTTCTTC. This codes for CASSSASYSYNEQFF.

The V gene is TRBV11-2, the J gene TRBJ2-1, with TRBD2 as a possible D gene (5 bases). The CDR3 has 15 residues. The V gene's germline CDR1 is SGHAT and CDR2 FQNNGV. Trimming removed 6 bases at V and 2 bases at J, with 14 bases between. CDR3 sequence (DNA): TGTGCCAGCAGTGTCCGGGGTTACCCCTACAATGAGCAGTTCTTC. Its translation: CASSVRGYPYNEQFF.

This clonotype was found many times. The chain is built from TRBV9 and TRBJ2-7, with no clear D. Germline loops: CDR1 SGDLS, CDR2 YYNGEE. The length of the CDR3 is 13 residues. With 0 bases removed from V and 6 bases from J, the gap between germline ends came to 10 bases. The CDR3 sequence is CASSVAPASEQYF. DNA of the CDR3: TGTGCCAGCAGCGTAGCTCCAGCGTCCGAGCAGTACTTC.

This clonotype was seen ten or more times. The rearrangement joins TRBV3-1 to TRBJ2-1, with 7 nucleotides matching TRBD2. The CDR3 is 16 amino acids. CDR1 LGHDT and CDR2 YNNKEL come from the germline V gene (reference sequence). J was trimmed by 5 bases and V by 0 bases; bases with no gene match: 7. CDR3 DNA: TGTGCCAGCAGCCAAGATCGGGCGGGAGCGCACAATGAGCAGTTCTTC. Protein: CASSQDRAGAHNEQFF.

This clonotype has only a few counts. The chain uses TRBV27 and TRBJ2-3; unclear D gene. Germline-derived CDR1 and CDR2 are MNHEY and SMNVEV (reference sequence). The V and J ends lost 9 bases and 4 bases respectively, with 8 bases between them. CDR3 size: 11 residues. The CDR3 region has the DNA TGTGCCAGGTCGCTAGCAGATACGCAGTATTTT. It encodes CARSLADTQYF.

The chain uses TRBV28 and TRBJ2-4; D uncertain. With 5 bases removed from V and 0 bases from J, the gap between germline ends came to 11 bases. In germline, CDR1 is MDHEN, CDR2 SYDVKM. The CDR3 sequence is 15 residues long. CDR3 amino acids: CASSTTDLAKNIQYF. CDR3 nucleotide sequence: TGTGCCAGCAGTACAACAGATCTAGCCAAAAACATTCAGTACTTC.

This clonotype was detected many times. This chain links TRBV7-9 with TRBJ2-1; 8 bases align to TRBD2. J lost 3 bases, V lost 5 bases, and 9 bases had no gene match. The CDR3 length is 16 residues. The germline gives CDR1 SEHNR, CDR2 FQNEAQ (reference sequence). The CDR3 is CASSKAAAGVYNEQFF. CDR3 bases: TGTGCCAGCAGCAAGGCCGCAGCGGGAGTCTACAATGAGCAGTTCTTC.

This clonotype has more than one count but fewer than ten. V gene TRBV6-1 combines with J gene TRBJ2-1; TRBD1 agrees at 9 bases. Germline CDR1 and CDR2: MNHNS and SASEGT. The CDR3 has 17 residues. Trimming removed 5 bases from V and 1 base from J; junction bases left unmatched: 9. Here the CDR3 DNA reads TGTGCCAGCAGTTCCGGGACAGGGTTTTATTCCTACAATGAGCAGTTCTTC. It encodes CASSSGTGFYSYNEQFF.

The V and J genes are TRBV7-3 and TRBJ2-5; 7 bases align to TRBD2. This CDR3 comprises 14 residues. Germline V gene lookup returns CDR1 SGHTA and CDR2 FQGTGA. The V gene end was trimmed by 5 bases and the J gene end by 5 bases; junction bases not matched to a gene: 8. CDR3 loop: CASSRGLDGETQYF. The CDR3 nucleotides are TGTGCCAGCAGCCGCGGACTAGATGGCGAGACCCAGTACTTC.

This clonotype was seen just once. This chain links TRBV24-1 with TRBJ2-1; D not resolved. In germline, CDR1 is KGHDR, CDR2 SFDVKD. V lost 7 bases and J 0 bases, leaving 6 bases between the germline ends. The CDR3 has 13 amino acids. The CDR3 coding sequence is TGTGCCACCAGACAGTACTCCTACAATGAGCAGTTCTTC. Translating gives CATRQYSYNEQFF.

This chain joins TRBV6-5 and TRBJ1-4; D is uncertain. Germline V CDR1 and CDR2: MNHEY, SVGAGI. The V gene lost 0 bases and the J gene lost 4 bases, with 9 bases spanning the gap. The CDR3 is made up of 15 amino acids. The CDR3 loop is CASSYSNGNNEKLFF. The CDR3 DNA is TGTGCCAGCAGTTACTCGAACGGAAATAATGAAAAACTGTTTTTT.

The genes are TRBV10-1 and TRBJ2-3; D gene uncertain. The germline gives CDR1 WNHNN, CDR2 SYGVQD (reference sequence). The CDR3 length is 11 residues. Between the trimmed V and J ends, which lost 3 bases and 4 bases, there was a span of 2 bases. CDR3 bases: TGCGCCAGCAGTGATGCAGATACGCAGTATTTT. It is translated as CASSDADTQYF.

This clonotype was seen only a few times. The chain joins TRBV18 to TRBJ2-1, with 9 bases identical to TRBD1. The germline V gene has CDR1 KGHSH and CDR2 LQKENI. CDR3 length: 15 amino acids. The V and J ends lost 4 bases and 7 bases, in that order; junction bases with no gene match: 8. CDR3 nucleotide sequence: TGTGCCAGCTCACTCGGACAGGGGTTTTCTAATGAGCAGTTCTTC. This translates into CASSLGQGFSNEQFF.

In this sample, this clonotype turned up a few times. This sequence joins TRBV7-6 and TRBJ2-7, with D unresolved. Germline lookup yields CDR1 SGHVS and CDR2 FNYEAQ. The germline V and J ends were trimmed by 1 base and 1 base, with 8 bases remaining between them. This CDR3 spans 14 amino acids. The CDR3, as DNA: TGTGCCAGCAGCTTAGAGGAGACGTCCTACGAGCAGTACTTC. Translating gives CASSLEETSYEQYF. Looking up the rest from reference TRBV7-6 and TRBJ2-7 gives the full variable domain: GAGVSQSPRYKVTKRGQDVALRCDPISGHVSLYWYRQALGQGPEFLTYFNYEAQQDKSGLPNDRFSAERPEGSISTLTIQRTEQRDSAMYRCASSLEETSYEQYFGPGTRLTVT.

This clonotype was recorded once. A much larger clone differs from this one at a single base, so this may be a read error. The chain employs TRBV20-1 and TRBJ1-1; 8 bases line up with TRBD1. The CDR3 length is 15 residues. CDR1 is DFQATT, CDR2 SNEGSKA, per germline (reference sequence). Here the CDR3 DNA reads TGCAGTGCTCTGGACAGGGCGCGAGGGCACACTGAAGCTTCCTTT. Translation: CSALDRARGHTEASF.

A note on this clonotype: Just one base apart from a much larger clone, this may be a read error. The V and J genes are TRBV10-3 and TRBJ2-3; no definite D call. Germline-derived CDR1 and CDR2 are ENHRY and SYGVKD. The CDR3 totals 13 residues. DNA of the CDR3: TGTGCCATCAGTAAGTCCTCGAAAGATACGCAGTATTTT. The encoded protein is CAISKSSKDTQYF.

This clonotype was picked up many times. The rearrangement joins TRBV6-5 to TRBJ2-1; D is unresolved. Trimming removed 2 bases from V and 7 bases from J, with 21 bases in between. CDR1 MNHEY and CDR2 SVGAGI come from the germline V gene. There are 17 residues in the CDR3. Written as DNA, the CDR3 is TGTGCCAGCAGTTACATTCCGGTTCGGACCGCCGGGAATGAGCAGTTCTTC. Encoded protein: CASSYIPVRTAGNEQFF.

This clonotype was picked up many times. The V gene is TRBV28, the J gene TRBJ2-7; D is possibly TRBD1 or TRBD2 (5 bases each). The germline CDR1 and CDR2 sequences are MDHEN and SYDVKM. Trimming took off 8 bases at V and 4 bases at J, with 15 bases between the two ends. This CDR3 region has 13 residues. CDR3 residues: CASFGGLSYEQYF. DNA of the CDR3: TGTGCCAGCTTTGGGGGTCTCAGTTACGAGCAGTACTTC.

Ten or more counts support this clonotype. The gene calls are TRBV28 and TRBJ2-1; D is unclear. CDR1 and CDR2 from the germline V gene are MDHEN and SYDVKM. The CDR3 totals 14 residues. V lost 2 bases and J 4 bases, leaving 9 bases between the germline ends. The CDR3 loop reads CASSLGPFYNEQFF. The CDR3, as DNA: TGTGCCAGCAGTTTAGGTCCGTTTTACAATGAGCAGTTCTTC.

At least ten counts were recorded for this clonotype. The chain couples TRBV11-3 to TRBJ2-6; no clear D gene. Germline V gene sequence: CDR1 SGHNT, CDR2 YENEEA. The length of the CDR3 is 17 residues. V was shortened by 5 bases and J by 0 bases, with 14 bases between the two germline ends. The CDR3 sequence is CASSQHTADSGANVLTF. The CDR3 coding sequence is TGTGCCAGCAGCCAACATACGGCGGACTCTGGGGCCAACGTCCTGACTTTC.

This clonotype has more than one count but fewer than ten. The V gene is TRBV20-1, the J gene TRBJ2-1; D is possibly TRBD1 (7 bases). The V end lost 3 bases, the J end lost 5 bases, and 11 bases lay between the germline ends. Germline assignment: CDR1 DFQATT and CDR2 SNEGSKA (reference sequence). This CDR3 has 13 amino acids. Here the CDR3 DNA reads TGCAGTGCTAGCAGGGGGGCCGACAATGAGCAGTTCTTC. It encodes CSASRGADNEQFF.

The chain recombines TRBV7-3 with TRBJ2-1, with D possibly TRBD2 on 6 matching bases. The germline CDR1 and CDR2 sequences are SGHTA and FQGTGA. V shed 1 base and J shed 8 bases, with 12 bases lying between them. The CDR3 loop spans 14 amino acids. This chain's CDR3 is CASSLSVGSDEQFF. For the CDR3, the DNA is TGTGCCAGCAGCTTAAGCGTCGGGAGTGATGAGCAGTTCTTC.

This clonotype was counted at least ten times. The chain uses TRBV7-9 and TRBJ2-5; D is perhaps TRBD2 (5 bases). The CDR3 has 13 residues. Trimming left V 5 bases short and J 3 bases short, with 10 bases between. The germline V gene encodes CDR1 SEHNR and CDR2 FQNEAQ (reference sequence). The CDR3 is CASSPRGKETQYF. CDR3 bases: TGTGCCAGCAGCCCCCGAGGGAAAGAGACCCAGTACTTC.